This T cell receptor beta chain appears in the sequencing data of a study of T-cell memory formation after mild COVID-19. Study-wide results and caveats: There was a balanced CD4/CD8 profile in clones contracting day 15 to 85, and later expanders leaned CD4+. Pre-infection memory held some responding clones, suggesting pre-existing cross-reactive T cells responded.

There are 16 residues in the CDR3. Germline-derived CDR1 and CDR2 are MDHEN and SYDVKM. Trimming took off 1 base at V and 5 bases at J, with 15 bases between the two ends. As for this clonotype: Its antigen is not identified.

Using its own MiXCR run on the 5' RACE reads, TCRdb lists one record per CDR3 protein. The table shows a few hundred thousand distinct CDR3 sequences, with more than 15% occurring only once. This chain uses TRBV28 with TRBJ1-5; possible D gene TRBD1, 6 bases. Material for sequencing was PBMCs or a T cell subset sorted from them (not recorded which). This sequence originates from a man younger than 35 who had mild COVID-19 (a few samples of this study predate the infection). Cell type and time point are not known. CDR3 protein: CASSLFWGARDQPQHF. In nucleotides, the CDR3 is TGTGCCAGCAGTTTATTTTGGGGGGCAAGGGATCAGCCCCAGCATTTT. Full variable domain (outside the CDR3, taken from reference TRBV28 and TRBJ1-5): DVKVTQSSRYLVKRTGEKVFLECVQDMDHENMFWYRQDPGLGLRLIYFSYDVKMKEKGDIPEGYSVSREKKERFSLILESASTNQTSMYLCASSLFWGARDQPQHFGDGTRLSIL.